A selection of T cell receptor beta chains follows, all from one sample in a study of blood T cells in healthy people across ages. From the 5' RACE reads, TCRdb called clonotypes with MiXCR, one entry per CDR3 protein. Of over a million distinct CDR3 sequences in the sample, roughly 45% were seen once. Sequenced sample: blood. The receptors here all came from a woman between 18 and 29 years old in good health. Each CDR3 is given with its conserved first and last residue. Fields, in order: J gene, clone size, D gene, V gene, CDR3 DNA, CDR3 protein. D genes are given only for firm matches. Clone size is given for some rows only: seen once, a few or many times, or a class if the clone is expanded.

J: TRBJ1-2
size: few
D: -
V: TRBV20-1
DNA: TGCAGTGCTAGTGCTGGCGTGGGACCGGGGTTGTATGGCTACACCTTC
CDR3: CSASAGVGPGLYGYTF

J: TRBJ2-1
size: few
D: TRBD2
V: TRBV6-5
DNA: TGTGCCACCGGGACTAGCGCCTACAATGAGCAGTTCTTC
CDR3: CATGTSAYNEQFF

J: TRBJ2-7
size: few
D: -
V: TRBV4-1
DNA: TGCGCCAGCAGCCAAGATGGGTCAGTCAACTACGAGCAGTACTTC
CDR3: CASSQDGSVNYEQYF

J: TRBJ1-2
size: -
D: -
V: TRBV14
DNA: TGTGCCAGCGGGAACAGGGAAAACTATGGCTACACCTTC
CDR3: CASGNRENYGYTF

J: TRBJ2-5
size: -
D: -
V: TRBV6-6
DNA: TGTGCCAGCAGGTATACGACACCTGGGGAGACCCAGTACTTC
CDR3: CASRYTTPGETQYF

J: TRBJ2-7
size: few
D: TRBD1
V: TRBV7-3
DNA: TGTGCCAGCAGCTTAAGGGGTGGGACAGGCTCCTACGAGCAGTACTTC
CDR3: CASSLRGGTGSYEQYF

J: TRBJ1-1
size: -
D: TRBD1
V: TRBV10-3
DNA: TGTGCCATCAGGGACAGGGAGGGGACTGAAGCTTTCTTT
CDR3: CAIRDREGTEAFF

J: TRBJ2-7
size: -
D: -
V: TRBV21-1
DNA: TGTGCCAGCAGCGAAGTGGGGGCCGTGGGCTCGCTCTCCTACGAGCAGTACTTC
CDR3: CASSEVGAVGSLSYEQYF

J: TRBJ1-5
size: -
D: TRBD1
V: TRBV4-1
DNA: TGCGCCAGCAGCCAAGAAGACAGGGCCGGACAGCCCCAGCATTTT
CDR3: CASSQEDRAGQPQHF

J: TRBJ1-2
size: few
D: TRBD1
V: TRBV5-5
DNA: TGTGCCAGCAGCTTTACAGACCGGACAGGGGGCTATGGCTACACCTTC
CDR3: CASSFTDRTGGYGYTF

J: TRBJ2-3
size: -
D: TRBD1
V: TRBV2
DNA: TGTGCCAGCAGTGAAGCGGGACAGACCACAGATACGCAGTATTTT
CDR3: CASSEAGQTTDTQYF

J: TRBJ2-3
size: -
D: TRBD1
V: TRBV28
DNA: TGTGCCAGCAGTTTTTTGGGGACAGCCACAGATACGCAGTATTTT
CDR3: CASSFLGTATDTQYF

J: TRBJ2-7
size: -
D: -
V: TRBV11-2
DNA: TGTGCCAGCAGCTTAGTGTCAATCATATACGAGCAGTACTTC
CDR3: CASSLVSIIYEQYF

J: TRBJ1-1
size: -
D: -
V: TRBV12-3/TRBV12-4
DNA: TGTGCCAGCAGTTCGCACACAGGCAGGTCCATTGCAGCTTTCTTT
CDR3: CASSSHTGRSIAAFF

J: TRBJ2-1
size: -
D: -
V: TRBV9
DNA: TGTGCCAGCAGCGTATCTCCCCAAGGACTCGGGGAGACCCAGTTCTTC
CDR3: CASSVSPQGLGETQFF

J: TRBJ2-1
size: -
D: -
V: TRBV27
DNA: TGTGCCAGCACCCTGAGTCCTTACAATGAGCAGTTCTTC
CDR3: CASTLSPYNEQFF

J: TRBJ2-6
size: many
D: -
V: TRBV18
DNA: TGTGCCAGCTCACCTATTATATCTGGGGCCAACGTCCTGACTTTC
CDR3: CASSPIISGANVLTF

J: TRBJ2-1
size: -
D: -
V: TRBV7-9
DNA: TGTGCCAGCAGCCGGACGGGATTAACTACGAATGAGCAGTTCTTC
CDR3: CASSRTGLTTNEQFF

J: TRBJ1-6
size: few
D: -
V: TRBV20-1
DNA: TGCAGTGCGGCGGCTGATTCACCCCTCCACTTT
CDR3: CSAAADSPLHF

J: TRBJ1-5
size: -
D: -
V: TRBV2
DNA: TGTGCCAGCAGTACGACAGATAATAGCAATCAGCCCCAGCATTTT
CDR3: CASSTTDNSNQPQHF

J: TRBJ2-1
size: few
D: TRBD2
V: TRBV12-3/TRBV12-4
DNA: TGTGCCAGCAGTTTAAGAGCGGGACTAGCGGGGGGCCTGAGCTCCTACAATGAGCAGTTCTTC
CDR3: CASSLRAGLAGGLSSYNEQFF

J: TRBJ2-7
size: once
D: TRBD1
V: TRBV20-1
DNA: TGCAGTGCCCTAACAGGGGGCCAGGGCGAGCAGTACTTC
CDR3: CSALTGGQGEQYF

J: TRBJ1-5
size: few
D: TRBD1
V: TRBV2
DNA: TGTGCCAGCACCAGAACGGGACAGGGGAATCAGCCCCAGCATTTT
CDR3: CASTRTGQGNQPQHF

J: TRBJ2-1
size: -
D: -
V: TRBV5-1
DNA: TGCGCCAGCAGCGTGGCACAGAGCTACAATGAGCAGTTCTTC
CDR3: CASSVAQSYNEQFF

J: TRBJ2-1
size: -
D: TRBD1
V: TRBV14
DNA: TGTGCCAGCAGCCATGACAGGGGGCGTTACAATGAGCAGTTCTTC
CDR3: CASSHDRGRYNEQFF

J: TRBJ2-7
size: few
D: -
V: TRBV4-1
DNA: TGCGCCAGCAGCCAAGATGAGGCAGGACGCTCCTACGAGCAGTACTTC
CDR3: CASSQDEAGRSYEQYF

J: TRBJ1-1
size: -
D: -
V: TRBV30
DNA: TGTGCCTGGAGTGTGGTGCTGGGCACTGAAGCTTTCTTT
CDR3: CAWSVVLGTEAFF

J: TRBJ2-5
size: -
D: TRBD1
V: TRBV12-3/TRBV12-4
DNA: TGTGCCAGCAGTCCCGACAGGGGTTCGGGGACCCAGTACTTC
CDR3: CASSPDRGSGTQYF

J: TRBJ2-1
size: few
D: -
V: TRBV18
DNA: TGTGCCAGCTCACCACCGAGCTTCTCGCGGGGGCAGTTCTTC
CDR3: CASSPPSFSRGQFF

J: TRBJ2-3
size: -
D: TRBD2
V: TRBV7-9
DNA: TGTGCCAGCAGCTTCCTAAGCGGGATAAGCACAGCTACGCAGTATTTT
CDR3: CASSFLSGISTATQYF

J: TRBJ2-7
size: -
D: TRBD2
V: TRBV6-6
DNA: TGTGCCAGCAGTTACGCTAGCGGGGGTTACAATGAGCAGTACTTC
CDR3: CASSYASGGYNEQYF

J: TRBJ2-5
size: -
D: -
V: TRBV3-1
DNA: TGTGCCAGCAGCCAAGGCGATTTAGGGCTTCAAGAGACCCAGTACTTC
CDR3: CASSQGDLGLQETQYF

J: TRBJ2-2
size: -
D: -
V: TRBV5-1
DNA: TGCGCCAGCAGCCATGGGGGGACCACCGGGGAGCTGTTTTTT
CDR3: CASSHGGTTGELFF

J: TRBJ1-2
size: few
D: -
V: TRBV15
DNA: TGTGCCACCAGCACCCGACAGGTCCACTATGGCTACACCTTC
CDR3: CATSTRQVHYGYTF

J: TRBJ1-1
size: many
D: -
V: TRBV5-1
DNA: TGCGCCAGCAGCTTATTCGGGGGTCGCACTGAAGCTTTCTTT
CDR3: CASSLFGGRTEAFF

J: TRBJ2-1
size: -
D: -
V: TRBV7-3
DNA: TGTGCCAGCAGCTTAACCGCGGGGATTGACAATGAGCAGTTCTTC
CDR3: CASSLTAGIDNEQFF

J: TRBJ2-1
size: -
D: TRBD2
V: TRBV20-1
DNA: TGCAGTGCTAGAGATCTACGAGCGGGAGGGCCAATTCAGGTCAATGAGCAGTTCTTC
CDR3: CSARDLRAGGPIQVNEQFF

J: TRBJ2-3
size: -
D: -
V: TRBV13
DNA: TGTGCCAGCAGCCCACGCAGGGGGGCACTAACAGATACGCAGTATTTT
CDR3: CASSPRRGALTDTQYF